This T cell receptor beta chain stems from a study of response to subunit inactivated influenza vaccine. TCRdb used MiXCR to reprocess the RT-PCR reads, holding one entry per CDR3 protein. The top ten hold less than 15% of the sample, which has a few hundred thousand distinct CDR3 sequences, roughly 11% seen once. The table lists this clonotype with many counts. Antigen: not known. Mismatch with germline at one junction end may stem from a read error. Findings and limits, study-wide: New T cells are recruited in small numbers by each seasonal influenza vaccination, according to the authors' suggestion.

The CDR3 is 13 residues long. Germline CDR1 is SQVTM and CDR2 is ANQGSEA. This chain uses TRBV29-1 with TRBJ2-7; the match to TRBD1 covers 9 bases. Sequencing used PBMCs from blood, obtained roughly 45 days after vaccination. The receptor comes from a man over 45 who received an inactivated influenza vaccine. CDR3: CSVEGTGTYEQYF. In DNA, the CDR3 is TGCAGCGTCGAAGGGACAGGGACCTACGAGCAGTACTTC.